The rows below give T cell receptor beta chains drawn from one sample of a study of blood T cell repertoires in COVID-19. Some clones are missing from TCRdb's copy, which holds only in-frame ones; the method was immunoSEQ multiplex PCR. The profile covers 95,000 to 150,000 clones, with over 75% appearing a single time and around 6.3% taken by the ten largest. Sequences were obtained from peripheral blood. The receptors stem from an older man with active or convalescent COVID-19. Both conserved end residues are part of each CDR3.

cdr3_length,v_call,j_call,cdr3_aa
13,TRBV5-1,TRBJ2-2,CASGQLNTGELFF
15,TRBV3-1/TRBV3-2,TRBJ2-2,CASSPRASGTGELFF
13,TRBV5-4,TRBJ2-5,CASSGADQETQYF
14,TRBV27,TRBJ1-2,CASSLMGPTRGYTF
16,TRBV5-1,TRBJ2-3,CASSLEPGQSTDTQYF
16,TRBV9,TRBJ2-3,CASSPLAGLNTDTQYF
14,TRBV19,TRBJ2-5,CASTGTSGSKTQYF
15,TRBV30,TRBJ1-1,CAWSSVGLANTEAFF
18,TRBV4-2,TRBJ1-2,CASSPRGGSLRGGYGYTF
14,TRBV9,TRBJ2-5,CASSVAGGQETQYF
11,TRBV20-1,TRBJ1-1,CSAPSSRVAFF
14,TRBV10-3,TRBJ2-1,CAISEWTDYNEQFF
16,TRBV2,TRBJ2-5,CASSVTGTRGGMAQYF
14,TRBV6-4,TRBJ1-1,CASRASQGNTEAFF
15,TRBV4-1,TRBJ1-1,CASSQDEASYTEAFF
13,TRBV29-1,TRBJ1-2,CSVTHTRNYGYTF
15,TRBV3-1/TRBV3-2,TRBJ2-7,CASSQTSLVPYEQYF
15,TRBV7-8,TRBJ2-4,CASSREGLAKNIQYF
13,TRBV12-3/TRBV12-4,TRBJ1-3,CASSENSGNTIYF
19,TRBV11-2,TRBJ2-6,CASSRRTSGSPPGANVLTF
16,TRBV28,TRBJ2-3,CASSSGVAGGRWTQYF